These 12 T cell receptor beta chains came from one sample sequenced in a study of blood T cell repertoires in COVID-19. The assay was immunoSEQ multiplex PCR, and TCRdb's table has in-frame clones only and misses some. This table holds 200,000 to 300,000 clones, approximately 86% found once. Sequenced sample: PBMCs or T cells enriched from blood (not recorded which). These receptor sequences come from a woman aged 35 to 49 with acute COVID-19.

The chain has TRBV19 and TRBJ2-7; tentatively, D is TRBD2 (5 bases). Germline V gene lookup returns CDR1 LNHDA and CDR2 SQIVND (reference sequence). This CDR3 has 14 residues. The ends were cut back, 3 bases at V and 2 bases at J, with 11 bases in the middle. The CDR3 bases are TGTGCCAGTAGTATGTCGGAGGCGGCCTACGAGCAGTACTTC. This codes for CASSMSEAAYEQYF.

The chain carries TRBV6-5 and TRBJ2-7; possible D gene TRBD1, 5 bases. Germline loops: CDR1 MNHEY, CDR2 SVGAGI. V was clipped by 4 bases and J by 1 base, with 8 bases between them. There are 13 residues in the CDR3. CDR3 in amino acids: CASSSPGSYEQYF. In nucleotides, the CDR3 is TGTGCCAGCAGTTCGCCAGGGTCCTACGAGCAGTACTTC.

The chain recombines TRBV4-1 with TRBJ1-1, with 11 bases identical to TRBD1. With 4 bases clipped from V and 5 bases from J, the junction kept 3 bases outside the gene matches. This CDR3 spans 14 amino acids. Germline CDR1 reads MGHRA; CDR2 reads YSYEKL. The CDR3 here is CASSLDRGRTEAFF. CDR3 coding DNA: TGCGCCAGCAGCCTGGACAGGGGGCGAACTGAAGCTTTCTTT.

This chain joins TRBV29-1 and TRBJ2-5; 8 nucleotides match TRBD2. Germline trimming cut 6 bases from V and 4 bases from J; bases unmatched to any gene: 4. Germline V gene lookup returns CDR1 SQVTM and CDR2 ANQGSEA. The CDR3 runs 12 residues. CDR3 residues: CSVGSGIETQYF. CDR3 in DNA: TGCAGCGTGGGTAGCGGGATAGAGACCCAGTACTTC.

The chain carries TRBV19 and TRBJ2-1; maybe TRBD1 (6 bases). Germline CDR1 reads LNHDA; CDR2 reads SQIVND (reference sequence). This CDR3 is 13 amino acids long. With 3 bases removed from V and 13 bases from J, the gap between germline ends came to 16 bases. The CDR3, as DNA: TGTGCCAGTAGTATCTCCCAGGGGTTTCAACAGTTCTTC. This sequence encodes CASSISQGFQQFF.

V usage is TRBV4-1 and J usage is TRBJ1-1, with TRBD1 matching 9 bases. From germline, CDR1 is MGHRA and CDR2 YSYEKL. CDR3 length equals 15 residues. V lost 3 bases, J lost 7 bases, and 9 bases stayed unmatched. The CDR3 spells CASSHKGQGLSEAFF. In DNA, the CDR3 is TGCGCCAGCAGCCACAAGGGACAGGGCTTAAGTGAAGCTTTCTTT.

This chain uses TRBV5-1 with TRBJ1-6; D is unclear. The CDR3 contains 14 residues. Trimming shortened V by 4 bases and J by 10 bases, and 15 bases separated the two germline ends. Germline V gene lookup returns CDR1 SGHRS and CDR2 YFSETQ. CDR3 sequence (DNA): TGCGCCAGCAGCGTGATCCCTCGGGAATCACCCCTCCACTTT. Protein sequence: CASSVIPRESPLHF.

This chain links TRBV21-1 with TRBJ2-3; TRBD2 is the table's D call and was not checked against the DNA. TRBV21-1 is marked as a pseudogene. The CDR3 has 18 residues. The CDR3 bases are TGTGCCAGCAGCCAAATTATGACTAGCGGGTCAGGCACAGATACGCAGTATTTT. Translation gives CASSQIMTSGSGTDTQYF.

V gene TRBV5-5 combines with J gene TRBJ2-7, with 8 bases matching TRBD2. Trimming took 1 base from V and 2 from J; bases not matched to a gene: 5. Germline CDR1 and CDR2: SGHKS and YYEKEE (reference sequence). CDR3 length: 15 amino acids. The CDR3, as DNA: TGTGCCAGCAGCTTGCTAGCGGGCGCGGCCTACGAGCAGTACTTC. Translation gives CASSLLAGAAYEQYF.

The J gene is TRBJ2-7, the V gene TRBV5-8, with 9 bases aligning to TRBD2. The CDR3 consists of 15 residues. V lost 6 bases and J lost 2; bases outside the gene matches: 9. CDR1 SGHTS and CDR2 YDEGEE come from the germline V gene. The CDR3, as DNA: TGTGCCAGCACTCCGAGGACTAGCGTACCCTACGAGCAGTACTTC. It codes for CASTPRTSVPYEQYF.

The gene calls are TRBV12-3 or TRBV12-4 and TRBJ1-2; D remains ambiguous. Trimming shortened V by 7 bases and J by 13 bases, and 22 bases separated the two germline ends. This CDR3 has 13 residues. The CDR3 spells CASTLTPGPGITF. For the CDR3, the DNA is TGTGCCAGCACCCTAACCCCCGGGCCGGGGATCACCTTC.

The chain employs TRBV15 and TRBJ2-7, with 8 bases lining up with TRBD1. Unmatched junction bases numbered 1, after V lost 3 bases and J lost 0 bases. Germline V gene lookup returns CDR1 LNHNV and CDR2 YYDKDF (reference sequence). The CDR3 has 14 residues. CDR3 nucleotides: TGTGCCACCAGCAGTGGGACAGGCTCCTACGAGCAGTACTTC. Amino acids: CATSSGTGSYEQYF.